This T cell receptor beta chain was sequenced for a study of blood T cell repertoires in COVID-19. The overall study: T cells, B-cell-depleted T cells, or PBMCs provided the cDNA or gDNA that served as material.

This CDR3 comprises 14 residues. Germline CDR1 is ENHRY and CDR2 is SYGVKD. V was pared by 3 bases and J by 5 bases, with 13 bases between. Per the authors' pipeline: How many nucleated cells were present was estimated from reference gene primer amplification. Assay: immunoSEQ multiplex PCR; the TCRdb copy retains only in-frame clones and omits some. D and trimming were read from the DNA, whereas the V and J calls and clone size are those reported in that table. The sample gives 200,000 to 300,000 clones, about 83% of which show up once; about 12% is in the top ten. The clonotype was recovered from a man older than 75 with acute or convalescent COVID-19. The sequencing input was peripheral blood. V usage is TRBV10-3 and J usage is TRBJ1-1; D is perhaps TRBD1 (6 bases). This chain's CDR3 is CAISERGAGTEAFF. Here the CDR3 DNA reads TGTGCCATCAGTGAACGGGGGGCTGGGACTGAAGCTTTCTTT.